This T cell receptor beta chain was observed in a study of blood T cell repertoires in COVID-19. About the study: The United States, Italy and Spain were the sources of the acute and convalescent COVID-19 samples. PBMCs, B-cell-depleted T cells, or T cells were the source of the cDNA or gDNA that made up the material.

Methods used by the authors: By means of reference gene primer amplification, nucleated cell counts were estimated. Profiled with immunoSEQ multiplex PCR; TCRdb holds only in-frame clones, not every one. V, J and clone size reflect that table, while D and trimming were determined from the DNA. The table has over 300,000 clones, nearly 90% seen once; the top ten hold around 6.3%. The V gene's germline CDR1 is SGHRS and CDR2 YFSETQ. V lost 4 bases, J lost 2 bases, and 8 bases lay in between. The CDR3 spans 13 residues. The V gene is TRBV5-1, the J gene TRBJ2-3; D gene uncertain. The specimen was peripheral blood. This TCR was sampled from a man between 18 and 35 years old with active or convalescent COVID-19. The CDR3 spells CASSLSSTDTQYF. In DNA form, the CDR3 reads TGCGCCAGCAGCCTTTCCTCCACAGATACGCAGTATTTT.